This TCR beta chain was identified during a study of cytotoxic CD8 clonotypes in ibrutinib-treated CLL. Study background: Sample averages reached hundreds of thousands of productive templates and tens of thousands of productive rearrangements. Findings and caveats of the study: Baseline values of clonality outstripped age-matched healthy donors and followed circulating CD8+ T-cell counts.

The CDR3 sequence is 18 residues long. With 0 bases clipped from V and 2 bases from J, the junction kept 8 bases outside the gene matches. The germline CDR1 and CDR2 sequences are SGHTA and FQGTGA. This clone was recorded a few times. Antigen: not known. Libraries were prepared by immunoSEQ multiplex PCR; TCRdb keeps only in-frame clonotypes and omits some of them. The profile shows roughly 330,000 clones, approximately 67% of them singletons. This specimen consisted of PBMCs, obtained after 36 months of ibrutinib treatment. This chain joins TRBV7-3 and TRBJ2-3, with 10 bases aligning to TRBD2. The TCR sequence derives from a human donor with chronic lymphocytic leukemia. This chain's CDR3 is CASSLTGVLAGTTDTQYF. As DNA, the CDR3 is TGTGCCAGCAGCTTAACGGGGGTACTAGCGGGGACCACAGATACGCAGTATTTT.